What follows are 22 T cell receptor beta chains derived from one specimen sequenced in a study of blood T cell repertoires in COVID-19. The method was immunoSEQ multiplex PCR; TCRdb's version includes in-frame clones alone and lacks a portion of them. Among over 300,000 clones listed, about 82% were seen once. Sequencing was carried out using peripheral blood. The receptors here all came from a human donor in a cohort sampled during active COVID-19.

The chain recombines TRBV5-4 with TRBJ2-2, with 11 bases that match TRBD1. Trimming took 2 bases from V and 5 from J; bases not matched to a gene: 5. Germline V gives CDR1 SGHNT, CDR2 YYREEE (reference sequence). The CDR3 has 16 residues. CDR3 nucleotide sequence: TGTGCCAGCAGCTTAGGACAGGGGGCGCGGACCGGGGAGCTGTTTTTT. It is translated as CASSLGQGARTGELFF.

The chain couples TRBV7-6 to TRBJ2-5, with D hard to call. Germline V gene sequence: CDR1 SGHVS, CDR2 FNYEAQ. Trimming pared 5 bases from V and 5 bases from J, leaving 12 bases between. CDR3 length: 13 amino acids. The CDR3, as DNA: TGTGCCAGCAGCGCAAGGCGGAGCGAGACCCAGTACTTC. This encodes CASSARRSETQYF.

The chain carries TRBV7-9 and TRBJ2-4; D is possibly TRBD2 (6 bases). V gave up 5 bases and J gave up 8 bases, with 19 bases separating them. Germline-derived CDR1 and CDR2 are SEHNR and FQNEAQ (reference sequence). CDR3 length equals 15 residues. The CDR3 DNA sequence: TGTGCCAGCAGCGCCATCGTGAGTAGCGGAGACATTCAGTACTTC. It codes for CASSAIVSSGDIQYF. Full variable domain (rest looked up from reference TRBV7-9 and TRBJ2-4): DTGVSQNPRHKITKRGQNVTFRCDPISEHNRLYWYRQTLGQGPEFLTYFQNEAQLEKSRLLSDRFSAERPKGSFSTLEIQRTEQGDSAMYLCASSAIVSSGDIQYFGAGTRLSVL.

The CDR3 DNA follows: TGTGCCAGCAACAGGGGGTCCAACTATGGCTACACCTTC. The encoded protein is CASNRGSNYGYTF. The rearrangement links TRBV12-3 or TRBV12-4 to TRBJ1-2; 8 bases align to TRBD1. V lost 7 bases to trimming and J lost 2 bases; unmatched junction nucleotides: 3. This CDR3 is built from 13 residues.

The table lists this clone with a count of one. This chain links TRBV19 with TRBJ1-4; no definite D call. V lost 3 bases and J lost 7, with 9 bases in between. The CDR3 length is 13 residues. The V gene's germline CDR1 is LNHDA and CDR2 SQIVND (reference sequence). This CDR3 is CASSILEGEKLFF. The CDR3 DNA is TGTGCCAGTAGTATCCTGGAGGGTGAAAAACTGTTTTTT. Looking up the rest from reference TRBV19 and TRBJ1-4 gives the full variable domain: DGGITQSPKYLFRKEGQNVTLSCEQNLNHDAMYWYRQDPGQGLRLIYYSQIVNDFQKGDIAEGYSVSREKKESFPLTVTSAQKNPTAFYLCASSILEGEKLFFGSGTQLSVL.

V and J are TRBV19 and TRBJ1-2; unclear D gene. Trimming shortened V by 9 bases and J by 4 bases, and 15 bases separated the two germline ends. In germline, CDR1 is LNHDA, CDR2 SQIVND (reference sequence). This CDR3 is 13 amino acids long. CDR3 nucleotide sequence: TGTGCCAGCACACAGCTACCGACCTATGGCTACACCTTC. Its protein is CASTQLPTYGYTF.

The rearrangement uses TRBV6-5 and TRBJ1-2, with TRBD1 matching 10 bases. The CDR3 extends over 14 amino acids. CDR1 MNHEY and CDR2 SVGAGI come from the germline V gene. V dropped 6 bases and J dropped 8; count of bases not matched to a gene: 9. CDR3 loop: CASRYQGQGIGYTF. The DNA of the CDR3 is TGTGCCAGCAGGTACCAGGGACAGGGGATCGGCTACACCTTC.

The chain employs TRBV18 and TRBJ1-4; D call uncertain. V was cut by 3 bases and J by 8 bases, with 10 bases left in between. CDR1 and CDR2 from the germline V gene are KGHSH and LQKENI. This CDR3 contains 13 residues. As DNA, the CDR3 is TGTGCCAGCTCACCCGGGAATGGAGAAAAACTGTTTTTT. This sequence encodes CASSPGNGEKLFF.

The rearrangement joins TRBV5-1 to TRBJ1-2; no definite D call. Germline V lookup: CDR1 SGHRS, CDR2 YFSETQ. V lost 2 bases to trimming and J lost 3 bases, with 5 bases between them. The CDR3 consists of 12 residues. In DNA, the CDR3 is TGCGCCAGCAGCTTCGGGGACTATGGCTACACCTTC. Its translation: CASSFGDYGYTF.

The chain employs TRBV29-1 and TRBJ1-2; D gene uncertain. The germline V gene has CDR1 SQVTM and CDR2 ANQGSEA. The CDR3 is 14 amino acids. V dropped 4 bases and J dropped 2 bases, with 14 bases sitting between them. The CDR3 region has the DNA TGCAGCGTTGCGCTTCCGCCAACAAACTATGGCTACACCTTC. It encodes CSVALPPTNYGYTF.

J is TRBJ1-2 and V is TRBV11-2, with TRBD1 identical over 7 bases. This CDR3 has 12 residues. Germline CDR1 is SGHAT and CDR2 is FQNNGV. The J segment lost 7 bases and the V segment lost 5 bases, leaving 4 bases of the junction unmatched. The CDR3 reads CASSPDRVGYTF. CDR3 sequence (DNA): TGTGCCAGCAGCCCCGACAGGGTTGGCTACACCTTC.

This clone was picked up a small number of times. The chain couples TRBV30 to TRBJ1-2, with D unresolved. V was clipped by 4 bases and J by 4 bases, with 16 bases between them. The CDR3 consists of 14 residues. In germline, CDR1 is GTSNPN, CDR2 SVGIG (reference sequence). CDR3 coding DNA: TGTGCCTGGACCTCACAAGCGGAAAGCTATGGCTACACCTTC. Translation: CAWTSQAESYGYTF. Based on the CDR3 plus reference TRBV30 and TRBJ1-2, the full variable domain is SQTIHQWPATLVQPVGSPLSLECTVEGTSNPNLYWYRQAAGRGLQLLFYSVGIGQISSEVPQNLSASRPQDRQFILSSKKLLLSDSGFYLCAWTSQAESYGYTFGSGTRLTVV.

The chain employs TRBV3-1 (or the pseudogene TRBV3-2) and TRBJ2-7; 12 bases fit TRBD2. The germline V gene has CDR1 LGHDT and CDR2 YNNKEL (reference sequence). V trimming: 4 bases; J trimming: 1 base; junction bases outside the gene matches: 8. The CDR3 is 17 amino acids. This CDR3 reads CASSLLTSGGVSYEQYF. In DNA, the CDR3 is TGTGCCAGCAGCCTCCTGACTAGCGGGGGTGTTTCCTACGAGCAGTACTTC.

The rearrangement joins TRBV6-5 to TRBJ2-7; 7 bases are shared with TRBD2. The ends lost 10 bases at V and 2 bases at J; junction bases unmatched: 11. Germline V gene sequence: CDR1 MNHEY, CDR2 SVGAGI. The CDR3 sequence is 14 residues long. The CDR3 region is CATRKSSGPYEQYF. The CDR3 DNA follows: TGTGCCACGCGTAAATCTAGCGGACCCTACGAGCAGTACTTC.

The rearrangement uses TRBV11-3 and TRBJ2-7; TRBD2 matches at 10 bases. J was trimmed by 0 bases and V by 2 bases; bases with no gene match: 1. The CDR3 length is 15 residues. Germline V gene sequence: CDR1 SGHNT, CDR2 YENEEA. The CDR3 loop reads CASSLTSGASYEQYF. CDR3 sequence (DNA): TGTGCCAGCAGCTTAACTAGCGGGGCCTCCTACGAGCAGTACTTC. Full variable domain (rest looked up from reference TRBV11-3 and TRBJ2-7): EAGVVQSPRYKIIEKKQPVAFWCNPISGHNTLYWYLQNLGQGPELLIRYENEEAVDDSQLPKDRFSAERLKGVDSTLKIQPAELGDSAVYLCASSLTSGASYEQYFGPGTRLTVT.

Only one count was recorded for this clone. The genes are TRBV5-1 and TRBJ2-3; 8 nucleotides agree with TRBD2. The V and J ends lost 0 bases and 0 bases, in that order; junction bases with no gene match: 9. Germline-derived CDR1 and CDR2 are SGHRS and YFSETQ. The CDR3 is 18 residues long. The CDR3 DNA is TGCGCCAGCAGCTTGGAGAGCGGGGGCAGATCTAGCACAGATACGCAGTATTTT. Its protein is CASSLESGGRSSTDTQYF.

The rearrangement links TRBV18 to TRBJ2-6; D call uncertain. Germline CDR1 reads KGHSH; CDR2 reads LQKENI. The CDR3 is 15 amino acids. V was pared by 8 bases and J by 0 bases, with 11 bases between. The CDR3 loop reads CASREANSGANVLTF. CDR3 DNA sequence: TGTGCCAGCCGAGAGGCGAACTCTGGGGCCAACGTCCTGACTTTC. The entire variable domain, with the rest obtained from reference TRBV18 and TRBJ2-6, is as follows: NAGVMQNPRHLVRRRGQEARLRCSPMKGHSHVYWYRQLPEEGLKFMVYLQKENIIDESGMPKERFSAEFPKEGPSILRIQQVVRGDSAAYFCASREANSGANVLTFGAGSRLTVL.

This clone was recorded once. This chain joins TRBV11-2 and TRBJ1-3; D not certain. The germline V and J ends were trimmed by 1 base and 3 bases, with 10 bases remaining between them. The V gene's germline CDR1 is SGHAT and CDR2 FQNNGV. This CDR3 comprises 15 residues. CDR3 in DNA: TGTGCCAGCAGCTTAGGTCAGATATTTGGAAACACCATATATTTT. This gives the protein CASSLGQIFGNTIYF.

The chain is built from TRBV5-8 and TRBJ1-5, with TRBD1 as a possible D gene (6 bases). The V gene lost 6 bases and the J gene lost 2 bases, with 12 bases spanning the gap. The CDR3 spans 14 residues. CDR1 is SGHTS and CDR2 is YDEGEE in the germline V gene. As DNA, the CDR3 is TGTGCCAGCAAAAACAGGGATCGCAATCAGCCCCAGCATTTT. This codes for CASKNRDRNQPQHF. The complete variable domain, with remaining parts taken from reference TRBV5-8 and TRBJ1-5, reads EAGVTQSPTHLIKTRGQQATLRCSPISGHTSVYWYQQALGLGLQFLLWYDEGEERNRGNFPPRFSGRQFPNYSSELNVNALELEDSALYLCASKNRDRNQPQHFGDGTRLSIL.

The chain employs TRBV7-3 and TRBJ2-1, with 8 bases identical to TRBD2. Germline V lookup: CDR1 SGHTA, CDR2 FQGTGA. The V segment lost 5 bases and the J segment 5 bases; nucleotides outside the gene matches: 8. CDR3 length equals 15 residues. CDR3 sequence (DNA): TGTGCCAGCAGCCCAACCGGGGGGGCCCACAATGAGCAGTTCTTC. Encoded protein: CASSPTGGAHNEQFF.

The J gene is TRBJ1-1, the V gene TRBV10-2; 9 bases are a match to TRBD1. The CDR3 is made up of 15 amino acids. The germline CDR1 and CDR2 sequences are WSHSY and SAAADI. V lost 6 bases and J lost 1; bases outside the gene matches: 6. As DNA, the CDR3 is TGCGCCAGCAGGAAGCAGGGACAGGGGAACACTGAAGCTTTCTTT. Translated: CASRKQGQGNTEAFF.

For this clone: At the DNA level, this CDR3 is encoded by other sequences in the same sample as well. The chain uses TRBV30 and TRBJ1-1; the D gene is possibly TRBD1 (6 bases). Germline CDR1 and CDR2: GTSNPN and SVGIG (reference sequence). Deletions cut 3 bases from V and 0 bases from J, with 8 bases between. This CDR3 spans 13 amino acids. CDR3 in amino acids: CAWSRGMNTEAFF. In DNA form, the CDR3 reads TGTGCCTGGAGCAGGGGAATGAACACTGAAGCTTTCTTT.